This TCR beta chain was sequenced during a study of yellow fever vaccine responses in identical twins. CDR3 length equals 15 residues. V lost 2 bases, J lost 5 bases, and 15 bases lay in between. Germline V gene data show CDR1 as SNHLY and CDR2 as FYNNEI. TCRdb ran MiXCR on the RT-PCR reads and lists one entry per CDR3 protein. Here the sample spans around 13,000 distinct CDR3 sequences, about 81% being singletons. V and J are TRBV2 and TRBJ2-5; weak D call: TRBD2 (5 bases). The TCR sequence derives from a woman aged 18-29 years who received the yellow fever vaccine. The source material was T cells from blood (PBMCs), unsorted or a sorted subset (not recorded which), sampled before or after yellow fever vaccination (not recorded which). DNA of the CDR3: TGTGCCAGCAGTGAACAGTCCACACCGGGGGAGACCCAGTACTTC. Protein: CASSEQSTPGETQYF.